Listed here are 29 T cell receptor beta chains from one sample, sequenced in a study of OX40 agonist ivuxolimab in advanced cancers. Repertoires were generated with immunoSEQ multiplex PCR, while TCRdb's copy carries only in-frame clones and drops some. Here the sample spans over 150,000 clones, 94% being singletons. The sequences come from CD4+ or CD8+ T cells sorted from blood, collected in a trial of the OX40 agonist ivuxolimab. The receptors originated from an adult with an advanced solid tumor such as melanoma, head and neck, liver or kidney cancer.

The J gene is TRBJ2-7, the V gene TRBV10-2, with 9 positions matching TRBD1. V gave up 4 bases and J gave up 4 bases; unmatched junction bases: 5. This CDR3 is built from 14 residues. Per the germline V gene, CDR1 is WSHSY and CDR2 is SAAADI. The CDR3 coding sequence is TGCGCCAGCAGTGTACAGGGGGCTGGGTACGAGCAGTACTTC. It codes for CASSVQGAGYEQYF.

V usage is TRBV4-3 and J usage is TRBJ1-6; the D gene is possibly TRBD1 (6 bases). The CDR3 is made up of 16 amino acids. With 5 bases removed from V and 10 bases from J, the gap between germline ends came to 21 bases. Germline CDR1 LGHNA, CDR2 YSLEER. The CDR3 nucleotides read TGCGCCAGCAGCTCTGCGGGGGGCTCCGGGGGGTCACCCCTCCACTTT. As protein: CASSSAGGSGGSPLHF.

V usage is TRBV15 and J usage is TRBJ1-5, with a weak D call TRBD1 (5 bases). Germline V gene lookup returns CDR1 LNHNV and CDR2 YYDKDF (reference sequence). The length of the CDR3 is 14 residues. With 3 bases removed from V and 6 bases from J, the gap between germline ends came to 12 bases. The CDR3 bases are TGTGCCACCAGCAGGGGACTGACGGGTCAGCCCCAGCATTTT. This codes for CATSRGLTGQPQHF.

This clone appeared a single time. The gene calls are TRBV9 and TRBJ1-2; D unresolved. Germline V gene sequence: CDR1 SGDLS, CDR2 YYNGEE. This CDR3 has 14 amino acids. The V end lost 1 base, the J end lost 4 bases, and 11 bases lay between the germline ends. DNA of the CDR3: TGTGCCAGCAGCGTACTGTCCGGGAGCTATGGCTACACCTTC. Amino acid sequence: CASSVLSGSYGYTF.

This chain connects TRBV29-1 to TRBJ1-1; a possible D gene is TRBD1 (5 bases). V was trimmed by 8 bases and J by 2 bases, leaving 12 bases between them. In germline, CDR1 is SQVTM, CDR2 ANQGSEA. The CDR3 spans 12 residues. The CDR3 region has the DNA TGCAGCTTGGGACGGACAAACACTGAAGCTTTCTTT. Residues: CSLGRTNTEAFF.

This clone is a singleton in its sample. This chain links TRBV5-1 with TRBJ1-2, with TRBD1 identical over 9 bases. Per germline, CDR1 SGHRS and CDR2 YFSETQ. The CDR3 totals 13 residues. J lost 4 bases, V lost 4 bases, and 2 bases had no gene match. CDR3 protein: CASSTGQGYGYTF. CDR3 nucleotides: TGCGCCAGCAGCACGGGACAGGGCTATGGCTACACCTTC.

V usage is TRBV5-4 and J usage is TRBJ2-5; D remains unclear. CDR3 size: 13 residues. Germline V gives CDR1 SGHNT, CDR2 YYREEE (reference sequence). The V end lost 5 bases, the J end lost 5 bases, and 13 bases lay between the germline ends. The CDR3 DNA is TGTGCCAGCAGTTGGTCGGCTATGGAGACCCAGTACTTC. Protein: CASSWSAMETQYF.

The genes are TRBV6-5 and TRBJ2-7; 9 positions match TRBD1. Trimming removed 10 bases from V and 6 bases from J; junction bases left unmatched: 10. The CDR3 length is 13 residues. From germline, CDR1 is MNHEY and CDR2 SVGAGI. The CDR3 coding sequence is TGTGCCACCTGGCGGGACAGGGTAGGCGAGCAGTACTTC. This sequence encodes CATWRDRVGEQYF.

The rearrangement joins TRBV7-8 to TRBJ1-2; D ambiguous. The CDR3 runs 12 residues. Per germline, CDR1 SGHVS and CDR2 FQNEAQ. Trimming took off 6 bases at V and 4 bases at J, with 9 bases between the two ends. The CDR3 bases are TGTGCCAGCAGTTCTCCCCCCTATGGCTACACCTTC. Translated, it gives CASSSPPYGYTF.

The chain uses TRBV4-2 and TRBJ1-5, with 8 bases identical to TRBD1. This CDR3 is 16 amino acids long. Germline V gene sequence: CDR1 LGHNA, CDR2 YNFKEQ. The V and J ends lost 1 base and 5 bases, in that order; junction bases with no gene match: 7. CDR3 DNA: TGTGCCAGCAGCCAAGCGGTCAGCAGGGGGCATCAGCCCCAGCATTTT. Translated, it gives CASSQAVSRGHQPQHF.

The V call is TRBV19, the J call TRBJ1-1; 10 bases line up with TRBD1. This CDR3 is built from 17 residues. Germline lookup yields CDR1 LNHDA and CDR2 SQIVND (reference sequence). The ends lost 2 bases at V and 3 bases at J; junction bases unmatched: 9. The DNA of the CDR3 is TGTGCCAGTAGTATAAGGGACAGGGGTAAATGGGACACTGAAGCTTTCTTT. Residues: CASSIRDRGKWDTEAFF.

In nucleotides, the CDR3 is TGTGCCAGCAGCCTTACGGCAGGGGGTCGCTATGGCTACACCTTC. Protein product: CASSLTAGGRYGYTF. This rearrangement joins TRBV28 to TRBJ1-2; 7 bases map to TRBD1. Germline values: CDR1 MDHEN, CDR2 SYDVKM. V lost 6 bases to trimming and J lost 4 bases; unmatched junction nucleotides: 11. This CDR3 comprises 15 residues.

The chain uses TRBV7-2 and TRBJ1-1; TRBD1 aligns across 9 bases. Germline CDR1 is SGHTA and CDR2 is FQGNSA. The CDR3 is made up of 18 amino acids. The J segment lost 0 bases and the V segment lost 5 bases, leaving 13 bases of the junction unmatched. CDR3 DNA: TGTGCCAGCAGCAGTCGTCCGGGGACAGGGTTCCTGAACACTGAAGCTTTCTTT. Translated: CASSSRPGTGFLNTEAFF.

This clone was found once. J is TRBJ2-3 and V is TRBV6-6; D ambiguous. The CDR3 runs 11 residues. V lost 2 bases and J lost 4, with 1 base in between. Looked up from germline, CDR1 is MNHNY and CDR2 is SVGAGI (reference sequence). CDR3 DNA: TGTGCCAGCAGTTACCCAGATACGCAGTATTTT. It yields the protein CASSYPDTQYF.

The chain joins TRBV29-1 to TRBJ2-5, with D perhaps TRBD2 (5 bases). CDR1 SQVTM and CDR2 ANQGSEA come from the germline V gene. V was pared by 7 bases and J by 2 bases, with 14 bases between. The CDR3 contains 13 residues. DNA for the CDR3: TGCAGCGGCGGACTCGACGCTCAAGAGACCCAGTACTTC. This sequence encodes CSGGLDAQETQYF.

The V gene is TRBV19, the J gene TRBJ2-2; 7 positions match TRBD1. V lost 4 bases to trimming and J lost 0 bases; unmatched junction nucleotides: 5. Germline V gives CDR1 LNHDA, CDR2 SQIVND (reference sequence). The CDR3 has 16 amino acids. The CDR3 DNA reads as TGTGCCAGTAGTACGCAAACAGGGGCGAACACCGGGGAGCTGTTTTTT. Protein sequence: CASSTQTGANTGELFF. The whole variable domain, filled in from reference TRBV19 and TRBJ2-2, reads DGGITQSPKYLFRKEGQNVTLSCEQNLNHDAMYWYRQDPGQGLRLIYYSQIVNDFQKGDIAEGYSVSREKKESFPLTVTSAQKNPTAFYLCASSTQTGANTGELFFGEGSRLTVL.

The chain recombines TRBV7-6 with TRBJ1-4, with 7 bases that match TRBD1. V dropped 2 bases and J dropped 2; count of bases not matched to a gene: 2. Germline assignment: CDR1 SGHVS and CDR2 FNYEAQ. The CDR3 totals 15 residues. The CDR3 DNA sequence: TGTGCCAGCAGCTTAAGGGGGCCGACTAATGAAAAACTGTTTTTT. It translates to CASSLRGPTNEKLFF.

This chain links TRBV7-6 with TRBJ1-1; D is uncertain. CDR1 and CDR2 (germline): SGHVS, FNYEAQ. V lost 4 bases and J lost 3, with 12 bases in between. This CDR3 is 14 amino acids long. Here the CDR3 DNA reads TGTGCCAGCAGCTCGAGATACAAAGACACTGAAGCTTTCTTT. It codes for CASSSRYKDTEAFF.

This sequence joins TRBV29-1 and TRBJ1-2; D remains unclear. CDR1 and CDR2 from the germline V gene are SQVTM and ANQGSEA. V shed 4 bases and J shed 8 bases, with 8 bases lying between them. The CDR3 is 10 amino acids. This CDR3 is CSVGGNGYTF. DNA of the CDR3: TGCAGCGTTGGAGGAAACGGCTACACCTTC.

V gene TRBV5-4 combines with J gene TRBJ2-5; 8 bases are a match to TRBD1. V lost 4 bases, J lost 0 bases, and 8 bases stayed unmatched. The CDR3 consists of 16 residues. Germline V CDR1 and CDR2: SGHNT, YYREEE (reference sequence). CDR3 in amino acids: CASSIGDRWYQETQYF. As DNA, the CDR3 is TGTGCCAGCAGCATAGGGGACAGGTGGTACCAAGAGACCCAGTACTTC.

The chain employs TRBV6-5 and TRBJ1-2; TRBD1 matches at 7 bases. The V segment lost 8 bases and the J segment 3 bases; nucleotides outside the gene matches: 12. The CDR3 extends over 15 amino acids. Germline CDR1 reads MNHEY; CDR2 reads SVGAGI. The CDR3: CASSPQLGTDYGYTF. The CDR3 coding sequence is TGTGCCAGCTCCCCGCAACTCGGGACAGACTATGGCTACACCTTC.

The V gene is TRBV7-9, the J gene TRBJ2-1; D is perhaps TRBD2 (5 bases). This CDR3 comprises 15 residues. Trimming shortened V by 3 bases and J by 1 base, and 10 bases separated the two germline ends. CDR1 is SEHNR, CDR2 FQNEAQ, per germline (reference sequence). The CDR3 region has the DNA TGTGCCAGCAGCTTTGGCGGGCCTTCCTACAATGAGCAGTTCTTC. Translation gives CASSFGGPSYNEQFF.

The chain employs TRBV10-2 and TRBJ1-3, with D maybe TRBD1 (5 bases). Germline CDR1 and CDR2: WSHSY and SAAADI. Trimming stripped 5 bases from V and 2 bases from J, with 13 bases between. The CDR3 extends over 15 amino acids. The CDR3 nucleotides are TGCGCCAGCAGTCCCCCGGGGGAAACTGGAAACACCATATATTTT. Encoded protein: CASSPPGETGNTIYF.

The chain is built from TRBV29-1 and TRBJ1-2, with no clear D. Trimming stripped 4 bases from V and 4 bases from J, with 10 bases between. The germline V gene encodes CDR1 SQVTM and CDR2 ANQGSEA. The CDR3 is 12 amino acids. CDR3 protein: CSVGEVGYGYTF. The CDR3 region has the DNA TGCAGCGTTGGGGAGGTGGGCTATGGCTACACCTTC.

This chain connects TRBV19 to TRBJ1-6; 7 positions match TRBD1. This CDR3 contains 17 residues. V lost 2 bases to trimming and J lost 6 bases; unmatched junction nucleotides: 10. In germline, CDR1 is LNHDA, CDR2 SQIVND (reference sequence). In DNA, the CDR3 is TGTGCCAGTAGTATACCCCTTCGACAGGGCGGTAATTCACCCCTCCACTTT. Translated, it gives CASSIPLRQGGNSPLHF. Filled out from reference TRBV19 and TRBJ1-6, the complete variable domain reads DGGITQSPKYLFRKEGQNVTLSCEQNLNHDAMYWYRQDPGQGLRLIYYSQIVNDFQKGDIAEGYSVSREKKESFPLTVTSAQKNPTAFYLCASSIPLRQGGNSPLHFGNGTRLTVT.

J is TRBJ2-2 and V is TRBV5-4, with D perhaps matching TRBD2 (5 bases). The V and J ends lost 4 bases and 2 bases respectively, with 12 bases between them. The CDR3 extends over 15 amino acids. Germline V CDR1 and CDR2: SGHNT, YYREEE (reference sequence). DNA for the CDR3: TGTGCCAGCAGCGTGCCGGGGAGAAACACCGGGGAGCTGTTTTTT. It specifies CASSVPGRNTGELFF.

In DNA, the CDR3 is TGCGCCAGCAGCCAAACTTCGACAGGGGCAGTTCCCTATGGCTACACCTTC. This gives the protein CASSQTSTGAVPYGYTF. This chain connects TRBV4-1 to TRBJ1-2; 8 bases are shared with TRBD1. J gave up 4 bases and V 2 bases, and 12 bases lay outside the gene matches. Germline V gene sequence: CDR1 MGHRA, CDR2 YSYEKL. This CDR3 has 17 amino acids.

CDR3 sequence reads: CASSTGGSSYEQYF. The CDR3 region has the DNA TGTGCCAGCAGTACAGGGGGCTCTTCCTACGAGCAGTACTTC. The chain combines TRBV28 with TRBJ2-7, with 9 bases that match TRBD1. Trimming at V came to 5 bases and at J to 1 base, leaving 3 bases not matched to a gene. The length of the CDR3 is 14 residues. Germline CDR1 reads MDHEN; CDR2 reads SYDVKM.

J is TRBJ2-2 and V is TRBV7-2; D may be TRBD2 (7 bases). CDR1 SGHTA and CDR2 FQGNSA come from the germline V gene. V was cut by 8 bases and J by 6 bases, with 10 bases left in between. This CDR3 is built from 12 residues. The CDR3 region has the DNA TGTGCCAGCCGGGGGGCCCCCGGGGAGCTGTTTTTT. Its translation is CASRGAPGELFF. Using reference TRBV7-2 and TRBJ2-2 for the parts outside the CDR3, the full variable domain is GAGVSQSPSNKVTEKGKDVELRCDPISGHTALYWYRQSLGQGLEFLIYFQGNSAPDKSGLPSDRFSAERTGGSVSTLTIQRTQQEDSAVYLCASRGAPGELFFGEGSRLTVL.